Sequencing of this T cell receptor beta chain was carried out in a study of spatial heterogeneity in lung cancer (dated by TCRdb to between 2019 and 2020). Study-level background: Beta-chain transcripts were consistently detected in greater numbers than alpha-chain transcripts, which likely reflected higher beta-chain transcript abundance. TCR transcript counts in tumor regions correlated strongly with a T cell transcriptional module score from matched bulk RNA-seq. In the raw uncorrected reads, each unique combination of TCR and UMI appeared on average more than ten times. In non-small cell lung cancer, the study made a quantitative comparison of TCR alpha and beta repertoires among multiple tumor regions, matched nontumor lung and blood. The study linked features of the TCR repertoire to counts of nonsynonymous mutations, which were determined by whole-exome sequencing of tumor tissue. At surgery, both alpha and beta chains were TCR-sequenced in 200 to 250 tumor regions, about 64 matched nontumor lung samples and just over 55 PBMC samples.

The receptor library was made with 5' RACE. Sequencing used a NextSeq 500. To allow correction of PCR and sequencing errors, the TCR library protocol tagged every TCR cDNA molecule with a unique molecular identifier. The study's own analysis went as follows. TCR identification, UMI-based error correction and CDR3 extraction were performed with Decombinator tools. TCRs above a frequency of 2 per 1,000, corresponding to the top 1% of the tumor frequency distribution, were defined as expanded. Expanded tumor TCRs were classed as regional if statistically deemed absent (corrected P<0.05) from at least one tumor region, otherwise ubiquitous. Rényi diversity was computed with the R vegan package after subsampling each repertoire 100 times to 5,000 TCRs. To build CDR3 similarity networks, amino acid triplet string-kernel similarity was used, and CDR3s were connected when their pairwise similarity was above 0.82. TCRdb took the public reads, trimmed them with fastp at Q25, ran MiXCR for clone calling and kept in-frame beta chains. CDR3 protein sequences are deduplicated, and each keeps its most common genes and DNA. The V and J calls were determined by TCRdb, not by the authors. The sample table shows over 2,000 distinct CDR3 sequences, and about 5.5% are seen once. 15% to 20% of the sample lies in the top ten.

What this sample's time point label stands for: sample taken at primary tumor resection. Donors were under 95 patients with early-stage, untreated non-small cell lung cancer from the lung TRACERx cohort. TCR sequencing used whole RNA extracted from tumor and nontumor lung tissue, or from cryopreserved PBMC samples, without cell sorting. Only patients with enough RNA available from two or more tumor regions were chosen for TCR sequencing. A lung pathologist reviewed the tumor and adjacent nontumor lung specimens before the specimens were selected. What the work shows at the level of the full study, not this receptor alone: Additional single-cell paired TCR alpha and beta sequencing was considered necessary to confirm, at a functional level, the hypothesis that regional TCRs recognize regional mutations. The number of expanded intratumoral alpha and beta TCRs correlated with the tumor nonsynonymous mutation count. Counts of ubiquitous and regional expanded TCRs correlated with counts of ubiquitous and regional nonsynonymous mutations, respectively. TCR-seq was estimated to cover only approximately 6.4% of tumor T cells for alpha chains and 13% for beta chains.

There are 11 amino acids in the CDR3, from cysteine to phenylalanine inclusive. Kept here is only the CDR3 DNA, which spans 33 bases and is read in frame from base 1. The junction carries 8 bases between V and J, which are trimmed by 2 bases and 9 bases respectively. As encoded in the germline V gene, CDR1 is MNHNS while CDR2 is SASEGT. This clonotype is identified as medium-sized (0.01 to 0.1%). What antigen it recognizes has not been identified. Base qualities are missing; no much larger clone stands one base away. The library was built for alpha chains, so this beta chain is an off-target read and its size means little.

The sequence came from a male donor with early-stage non-small cell lung cancer. The material sequenced was lung tumor tissue, taken at surgery. Recombination joined TRBV6-1 with TRBJ2-7; D gene: possibly TRBD2, on 5 matching bases. The CDR3 reads CASSESGGQYF. Read as DNA, the sequence is TGTGCCAGCAGTGAAAGTGGAGGGCAGTACTTC.